The 30 T cell receptor beta chains presented below share a single source sample, sequenced in a study of T cell repertoires in cytomegalovirus infection. TCRdb called the reads again in MiXCR, with one record for every CDR3 protein. The top ten clones hold 25% of a sample with about 180,000 distinct CDR3 sequences, approximately 21% of them seen once. These receptors are not linked to any known antigen. The source material was CD8+ T cells from cultured PBMCs, sampled from culture after CMV antigen stimulation. The receptors stem from a human donor in good health (CMV status not recorded). Some clones in this sample may be carry-over from other donors' samples.

The V gene is TRBV19, the J gene TRBJ2-1, with D perhaps matching TRBD1 (5 bases). The V end was cut by 4 bases, the J end by 2 bases, with 12 bases between. From germline, CDR1 is LNHDA and CDR2 SQIVND (reference sequence). The CDR3 has 15 amino acids. Here the CDR3 reads CASSNGRVPYNEQFF. CDR3 DNA: TGTGCCAGTAGTAACGGCAGGGTGCCCTACAATGAGCAGTTCTTC.

The V call is TRBV18, the J call TRBJ2-3, with 10 bases matching TRBD2. Germline-derived CDR1 and CDR2 are KGHSH and LQKENI. V was clipped by 4 bases and J by 1 base; unmatched bases: 2. The CDR3 loop spans 15 amino acids. This chain's CDR3 is CASSRLAGGTDTQYF. The CDR3 coding sequence is TGTGCCAGCTCACGCCTAGCGGGGGGCACAGATACGCAGTATTTT.

This clonotype has just a few counts. The rearrangement links TRBV28 to TRBJ2-7, with a tentative D call TRBD2 (6 bases). Germline V CDR1 and CDR2: MDHEN, SYDVKM. Trimming left V 3 bases short and J 4 bases short, with 13 bases between. This CDR3 spans 14 amino acids. The CDR3 bases are TGTGCCAGCAGTTTGGAGGGGACCCAATACGAGCAGTACTTC. It encodes CASSLEGTQYEQYF.

This sequence joins TRBV20-1 and TRBJ2-1, with D tentatively TRBD1 or TRBD2 (5 bases each). Germline V gene lookup returns CDR1 DFQATT and CDR2 SNEGSKA (reference sequence). V shed 4 bases and J shed 8 bases, with 15 bases lying between them. The CDR3 spans 13 residues. The CDR3 DNA is TGCAGTGCTAACGACTACAGGAAACATGAGCAGTTCTTC. Its translation is CSANDYRKHEQFF.

This clonotype was seen more than once but under ten times. This chain links TRBV2 with TRBJ1-1; D unclear. Germline assignment: CDR1 SNHLY and CDR2 FYNNEI. Trimming shortened V by 8 bases and J by 1 base, and 17 bases separated the two germline ends. The CDR3 runs to 15 residues. In nucleotides, the CDR3 is TGTGCCAGCTCGGCCGCCAGGCGGCCGAACACTGAAGCTTTCTTT. This gives the protein CASSAARRPNTEAFF.

This clonotype was detected only a few times. The chain has TRBV7-2 and TRBJ2-1; possible D gene TRBD2, 5 bases. Germline-derived CDR1 and CDR2 are SGHTA and FQGNSA. V dropped 4 bases and J dropped 7 bases, with 26 bases sitting between them. This CDR3 region has 18 residues. The CDR3 DNA follows: TGTGCCAGCAGCTCACCACTAGACGGAACGATACTCATGAATGAGCAGTTCTTC. As protein: CASSSPLDGTILMNEQFF.

The sample holds many counts of this clonotype. The chain joins TRBV28 to TRBJ1-6, with 9 bases matching TRBD1. This CDR3 region has 20 residues. Unmatched junction bases numbered 18, after V lost 5 bases and J lost 4 bases. Germline V gene sequence: CDR1 MDHEN, CDR2 SYDVKM. CDR3 nucleotide sequence: TGTGCCAGCAGTCCCGGGACAGGGAGCACCCTGCACCCTTATAATTCACCCCTCCACTTT. Translating gives CASSPGTGSTLHPYNSPLHF.

This clonotype was seen only a few times. The junction departs from the called germline gene at one end, perhaps through a read error. The rearrangement uses TRBV27 and TRBJ1-5, with D perhaps matching TRBD1 (6 bases). The germline gives CDR1 MNHEY, CDR2 SMNVEV (reference sequence). The CDR3 spans 12 residues. The CDR3 sequence is CVSSTGGQPQHF. In DNA form, the CDR3 reads TGTGTCAGCTCTACCGGGGGCCAGCCCCAGCATTTT.

This clonotype came up a few times. The chain uses TRBV28 and TRBJ1-5; D gene unclear. The germline V and J ends were trimmed by 4 bases and 5 bases, with 9 bases remaining between them. This CDR3 is 13 amino acids long. Germline V gene lookup returns CDR1 MDHEN and CDR2 SYDVKM. DNA of the CDR3: TGTGCCAGCAGTTCAAGGGAGTATCAGCCCCAGCATTTT. It translates to CASSSREYQPQHF. The full variable domain, its missing parts supplied by reference TRBV28 and TRBJ1-5, is DVKVTQSSRYLVKRTGEKVFLECVQDMDHENMFWYRQDPGLGLRLIYFSYDVKMKEKGDIPEGYSVSREKKERFSLILESASTNQTSMYLCASSSREYQPQHFGDGTRLSIL.

V is TRBV7-2 and J is TRBJ2-1; D might be TRBD1 (7 bases). This CDR3 region has 16 residues. Trimming left V 3 bases short and J 6 bases short, with 18 bases between. CDR1 and CDR2 from the germline V gene are SGHTA and FQGNSA. The CDR3 nucleotides are TGTGCCAGCAGCTTCAACGACAGGGAGGAACCCAATGAGCAGTTCTTC. Amino acids: CASSFNDREEPNEQFF.

This clonotype was counted only a few times. The CDR3 sequence is CASTPGDLNTEAFF. The CDR3 bases are TGTGCCAGCACCCCCGGGGATCTGAACACTGAAGCTTTCTTT. This chain uses TRBV2 with TRBJ1-1; D gene unclear. The CDR3 extends over 14 amino acids. V lost 7 bases to trimming and J lost 0 bases, with 12 bases between them. CDR1 is SNHLY, CDR2 FYNNEI, per germline.

V and J are TRBV27 and TRBJ2-2; tentative D call: TRBD2 (5 bases). V was pared by 8 bases and J by 4 bases, with 14 bases between. CDR1 and CDR2 from the germline V gene are MNHEY and SMNVEV (reference sequence). This CDR3 has 14 residues. As DNA, the CDR3 is TGTGCCAGCTCGGCCGGGGAGAGCACCGGGGAGCTGTTTTTT. It specifies CASSAGESTGELFF.

The V call is TRBV12-3 or TRBV12-4, the J call TRBJ2-7; D is possibly TRBD1 (5 bases). CDR3 length equals 13 residues. Trimming took 0 bases from V and 5 from J, leaving 8 bases between them. The CDR3 is CASSLARGHEQYF. CDR3 DNA sequence: TGTGCCAGCAGTTTAGCTAGGGGTCACGAGCAGTACTTC.

The J gene is TRBJ2-5, the V gene TRBV7-2; the match to TRBD2 covers 10 bases. This CDR3 is 16 amino acids long. Germline trimming cut 3 bases from V and 3 bases from J; bases unmatched to any gene: 7. CDR1 SGHTA and CDR2 FQGNSA come from the germline V gene. CDR3 loop: CASSLELAGRKETQYF. The CDR3 nucleotides read TGTGCCAGCAGCTTGGAACTAGCGGGGCGGAAAGAGACCCAGTACTTC. The variable domain in full, with the rest retrieved from reference TRBV7-2 and TRBJ2-5, is GAGVSQSPSNKVTEKGKDVELRCDPISGHTALYWYRQSLGQGLEFLIYFQGNSAPDKSGLPSDRFSAERTGGSVSTLTIQRTQQEDSAVYLCASSLELAGRKETQYFGPGTRLLVL.

This clonotype was picked up a small number of times. V gene TRBV6-6 combines with J gene TRBJ2-7, with D possibly being TRBD1 (5 bases). The ends were cut back, 3 bases at V and 4 bases at J, with 13 bases in the middle. The CDR3 consists of 14 residues. Germline V gives CDR1 MNHNY, CDR2 SVGAGI (reference sequence). CDR3 sequence reads: CASSYAGPGYEQYF. The CDR3 DNA reads TGTGCCAGCAGTTATGCAGGGCCTGGATACGAGCAGTACTTC.

V usage is TRBV11-2 and J usage is TRBJ2-7; 8 nucleotides align to TRBD2. J was trimmed by 2 bases and V by 5 bases; bases with no gene match: 8. CDR3 length: 15 residues. Germline V gene lookup returns CDR1 SGHAT and CDR2 FQNNGV. The CDR3 protein is CASSGGSGGPYEQYF. The CDR3 nucleotides are TGTGCCAGCAGCGGAGGGTCGGGGGGGCCCTACGAGCAGTACTTC.

Notes on this clonotype: Sequence at one end of the junction differs from germline and may be a read error. The chain links TRBV5-6 to TRBJ2-3; TRBD1 matches 8 bases. The CDR3 totals 14 residues. CDR1 is SGHDT, CDR2 YYEEEE, per germline. CDR3 region: CANSSGQGGDTQYF. CDR3 sequence (DNA): TGTGCCAACAGCTCTGGACAGGGTGGAGATACGCAGTATTTT.

This clonotype was picked up a small number of times. V is TRBV6-1 and J is TRBJ2-3, with D perhaps matching TRBD2 (5 bases). V was cut by 3 bases and J by 2 bases, with 12 bases left in between. The CDR3 sequence is 15 residues long. Germline V gives CDR1 MNHNS, CDR2 SASEGT. The DNA for the CDR3 is TGTGCCAGCAGTGAGTGGCGGGCGGACACAGATACGCAGTATTTT. Amino acids: CASSEWRADTDTQYF.

The chain employs TRBV12-3 or TRBV12-4 and TRBJ1-2; D is perhaps TRBD1 (5 bases). The CDR3 runs 14 residues. V lost 4 bases to trimming and J lost 6 bases, with 15 bases between them. CDR3 residues: CASSSRPEGNGYTF. The CDR3 DNA reads as TGTGCCAGCAGTTCCCGCCCGGAGGGGAATGGCTACACCTTC.

The chain combines TRBV7-3 with TRBJ2-1, with D unresolved. V lost 1 base and J 0 bases, leaving 7 bases between the germline ends. Germline CDR1 is SGHTA and CDR2 is FQGTGA. There are 15 residues in the CDR3. The CDR3 DNA reads TGTGCCAGCAGCTTAATCGAAAGCTCCTACAATGAGCAGTTCTTC. Translation gives CASSLIESSYNEQFF.

The J gene is TRBJ2-7, the V gene TRBV27, with D perhaps given as TRBD1 or TRBD2 (5 bases each). This CDR3 has 15 amino acids. Germline V gene lookup returns CDR1 MNHEY and CDR2 SMNVEV (reference sequence). V was cut by 6 bases and J by 2 bases, with 17 bases left in between. The CDR3 is CASRGSGTATYEQYF. The CDR3 DNA follows: TGTGCCAGCAGAGGATCCGGGACGGCTACCTACGAGCAGTACTTC.

J is TRBJ2-1 and V is TRBV6-5; D may be TRBD1 (6 bases). CDR3 size: 14 residues. Trimming removed 4 bases from V and 10 bases from J, with 17 bases in between. Germline V gives CDR1 MNHEY, CDR2 SVGAGI. CDR3 nucleotide sequence: TGTGCCAGCAGTTCCTTCACAGGGATGGGGGAGCAGTTCTTC. Protein sequence: CASSSFTGMGEQFF.

The table lists this clonotype with a few counts. V usage is TRBV7-9 and J usage is TRBJ1-4, with D hard to call. The CDR3 spans 15 residues. CDR1 is SEHNR and CDR2 is FQNEAQ in the germline V gene (reference sequence). Trimming left V 3 bases short and J 8 bases short, with 16 bases between. For the CDR3, the DNA is TGTGCCAGCAGCTTCTCTGGGTTGATGGCCGAAAAACTGTTTTTT. Protein sequence: CASSFSGLMAEKLFF.

Worth noting for this clonotype: Compared with germline, one end of the junction differs, possibly owing to a read error. The CDR3 nucleotides read TGTGCCAGTAGGATAGCCATGACAGGCGGGGGGACTGAAGCTTTCTTT. This encodes CASRIAMTGGGTEAFF. This chain uses TRBV19 with TRBJ1-1, with TRBD1 as a possible D gene (6 bases). This CDR3 has 16 residues. The germline gives CDR1 LNHDA, CDR2 SQIVND (reference sequence).

The J gene is TRBJ2-5, the V gene TRBV7-8, with a weak D call TRBD1 (5 bases). Germline V CDR1 and CDR2: SGHVS, FQNEAQ. Trimming took 5 bases from V and 4 from J, leaving 14 bases between them. The CDR3 spans 14 residues. This chain's CDR3 is CASSAPGWGETQYF. For the CDR3, the DNA is TGTGCCAGCAGCGCCCCAGGGTGGGGAGAGACCCAGTACTTC.

CDR3 amino acids: CASSFLPGQPRGTNQPQHF. The CDR3 nucleotides are TGTGCCAGCAGTTTCTTACCTGGGCAGCCAAGAGGGACCAATCAGCCCCAGCATTTT. This chain joins TRBV7-8 and TRBJ1-5, with D perhaps TRBD1 (5 bases). V was trimmed by 6 bases and J by 3 bases, leaving 27 bases between them. Germline lookup yields CDR1 SGHVS and CDR2 FQNEAQ. The CDR3 covers 19 residues.

This clonotype was counted only a few times. The chain carries TRBV12-3 or TRBV12-4 and TRBJ2-7, with 9 bases aligning to TRBD1. V shed 1 base and J 5 bases; nucleotides not matched to a gene: 9. This CDR3 spans 16 amino acids. CDR3 loop: CASSLVVGQGYDEQYF. As DNA, the CDR3 is TGTGCCAGCAGTTTAGTAGTGGGACAGGGATATGACGAGCAGTACTTC.

The rearrangement uses TRBV5-4 and TRBJ2-3, with TRBD2 matching over 8 bases. CDR1 and CDR2 (germline): SGHNT, YYREEE (reference sequence). This CDR3 is built from 14 residues. The junction had 7 bases not matched to a gene; V was cut back by 6 bases and J by 4 bases. In DNA form, the CDR3 reads TGTGCCAGCAACCTTGACGGGGGGGCAGATACGCAGTATTTT. Translated, it gives CASNLDGGADTQYF.

The chain links TRBV7-2 to TRBJ2-3, with D unclear. Trimming cost V 5 bases and J 0 bases, with 21 bases left between them. CDR3 length: 18 residues. Germline V gene data show CDR1 as SGHTA and CDR2 as FQGNSA. The CDR3 sequence: CASSLRGPPETSTDTQYF. Here the CDR3 DNA reads TGTGCCAGCAGCCTGCGTGGGCCCCCTGAGACTAGCACAGATACGCAGTATTTT.

The chain links TRBV7-6 to TRBJ2-1, with TRBD2 matching over 13 bases. V trimming: 4 bases; J trimming: 1 base; junction bases outside the gene matches: 13. The length of the CDR3 is 20 residues. Germline V gene data show CDR1 as SGHVS and CDR2 as FNYEAQ. The DNA of the CDR3 is TGTGCCAGCAGCTCACACCTAGGACTAGCGGGGGCTGATTCCTACAATGAGCAGTTCTTC. It encodes CASSSHLGLAGADSYNEQFF.